This note documents a single T cell receptor beta chain sequence. Antigen unknown. This entry belongs to a study of cytomegalovirus exposure and HLA in healthy donors. The PCR employed 60 Vbeta primers together with 13 Jbeta primers. Using immunoSEQ multiplex PCR, the repertoire was profiled, and TCRdb retains in-frame clones only, with some absent. The table lists 150,000 to 180,000 clones, around 80% of them singletons. Study-wide points: Most observed TCR sequences were rare, whereas some public TCRs were detected in many donors.

Input material: PBMCs. This TCR derives from a woman between 40 and 50 years old in good health and CMV-seronegative.

The CDR3 loop reads CASTLGKGRSYNEQFF. Here the CDR3 DNA reads TGTGCCAGCACCTTGGGAAAGGGGCGCTCCTACAATGAGCAGTTCTTC. The V and J genes are TRBV28 and TRBJ2-1; possible D gene TRBD1, 5 bases. The CDR3 extends over 16 amino acids. V lost 7 bases and J lost 0, with 16 bases in between. Germline assignment: CDR1 MDHEN and CDR2 SYDVKM.